This T cell receptor (beta chain) was captured in a study of neurological immune-mediated disorders. Study-level background: Secondary progressive disease was present in 3, and relapsing-remitting disease in around 31, of the approximately 35 multiple sclerosis patients. General study findings and limits: HTLV-1-associated myelopathy had the most TCR clonal expansion, whereas multiple sclerosis had the least (lower than in healthy controls).

TCRdb reprocessed the 5' RACE reads via MiXCR and lists one record per CDR3 protein. The sample consists of fewer than 80,000 distinct CDR3 sequences, under 5% of them appearing once. Germline loops: CDR1 MDHEN, CDR2 SYDVKM. There are 15 residues in the CDR3. This clonotype was counted only a few times. Its target is unknown. One end of the junction is discordant with germline, which a read error may explain. Libraries used 2 million unsorted PBMCs kept frozen in RNAlater. The sequence was obtained from a woman between 45 and 60 years old with multiple sclerosis. The genes are TRBV28 and TRBJ1-6; tentative D call: TRBD1 (5 bases). The sequenced sample was PBMCs. The CDR3 bases are TGTGCCACCAAAGAGAGGGGTTCCTATAATTCACCCCTCAACTTT. This gives the protein CATKERGSYNSPLNF. Looking up the rest from reference TRBV28 and TRBJ1-6 gives the full variable domain: DVKVTQSSRYLVKRTGEKVFLECVQDMDHENMFWYRQDPGLGLRLIYFSYDVKMKEKGDIPEGYSVSREKKERFSLILESASTNQTSMYLCATKERGSYNSPLNFGNGTRLTVT.